This TCR beta chain was obtained from a study of intratumoral heterogeneity in liver cancer. For context, the study as a whole: Across the full roughly 14-patient cohort, most patients were male and the median age was 63 years. To examine intratumor heterogeneity, the study integrated RNA-seq, DNA sequencing, TCR-seq and SNP array data obtained from multiple regions of hepatocellular carcinoma specimens. A total of roughly 72 multiregional samples from approximately 14 HCC patients, consisting of about 52 tumoral and 20 or so adjacent nontumoral regions, were included in the overall cohort.

Using the immunoSEQ assay, the TCR beta chain CDR3 regions were sequenced from genomic DNA. Rearranged VDJ segments were amplified with primers annealing to V and J segments. In the authors' own workflow: The ImmunoSeq Analyzer software was used to calculate clonality and richness metrics. Clones with differential abundance between regions were identified with Fisher's exact test combined with a beta-binomial method for additional stringency. The clones in this table, taken by TCRdb from immuneACCESS, are in-frame only. Not every clone is retained; where verified, under half of the shortfall comes from an unresolved V gene, and the cause of the rest is unknown. Clonal size and the V and J genes are those of that table, whereas D and trimming came from the DNA. In all, the sample holds over 20,000 clones, and just under 75% of those were seen once. Approximately 17% of the sample lies in the top ten.

Every patient had early-stage hepatocellular carcinoma and went to surgical resection without receiving any prior therapy. No macroscopic evidence of necrosis or hemorrhage was present in the sampled areas. Multiple regions from a couple of patients underwent TCR sequencing (ImmunoSeq). Frozen tissue samples from resection were taken at least 1 cm away from one another. The N label marked samples taken from nontumoral liver tissue adjacent to the tumor. The DNeasy blood and tissue kit was used to extract genomic DNA from bulk tissue. V sheds 1 base and J sheds 4 bases, leaving 13 bases between their ends. Taken from cysteine to phenylalanine, the CDR3 has 14 residues. Only CDR3 DNA is held: 42 bases, read in frame from base 1. The CDR1 and CDR2 encoded by the germline V gene (reference sequence) are GTSNPN and SVGIG. On the study overall, not on this receptor specifically: A relatively low patient number and under-sampled tumor-infiltrating lymphocyte representation were acknowledged by the authors as limitations.

As to this clone: Its antigen target is currently unknown. One base away there is no much larger clone; base qualities are not given.

This clonotype originated in a woman in her seventies with hepatocellular carcinoma. The sequence joins TRBV30 to TRBJ1-2, and TRBD1 may be the D gene, going by 5 matching bases. Source: tumor-adjacent normal tissue, taken before any cancer treatment. Read as DNA, the sequence is TGTGCCTGGAGTGGAGGGGCACTCAGCTATGGCTACACCTTC. This translates into CAWSGGALSYGYTF.